These 30 T cell receptor beta chains were all obtained from the same sample, sequenced in a study of T cells in Graves' hyperthyroidism and ophthalmopathy (dated by TCRdb to between 2018 and 2021). Preparation of the library involved multiplex PCR. The sequencer listed for this sample is Illumina HiSeq 2000. TCR beta CDR3 regions were amplified from RNA transcripts. The TCR CDR3 was subjected to a first round of RT-PCR using the HTBI primer set and the Qiagen OneStep RT-PCR kit. TCRdb's own reprocessing of the public reads used fastp at Q25 and MiXCR and kept productive beta chains. Rows are unified per CDR3 protein, each entry keeping the most common DNA and genes. The sample profile shows fewer than 900,000 distinct CDR3 sequences; about 15% of them were found once. Around 7.7% of the sample belongs to the ten largest clones. Sequenced: blood. The origin of the receptors is a man aged 18 to 29 with Graves' hyperthyroidism.

The chain is built from TRBV10-3 and TRBJ1-5; possibly TRBD1 for D (5 bases). V shed 8 bases and J shed 1 base, with 12 bases lying between them. In germline, CDR1 is ENHRY, CDR2 SYGVKD. This CDR3 is built from 14 residues. Here the CDR3 DNA reads TGTGCCATCGGCAGGGATCTAAGCAATCAGCCCCAGCATTTT. Its translation: CAIGRDLSNQPQHF.

The chain joins TRBV30 to TRBJ2-1; D gene ambiguous. The CDR3 covers 12 residues. Germline-derived CDR1 and CDR2 are GTSNPN and SVGIG (reference sequence). Trimming stripped 3 bases from V and 7 bases from J, with 10 bases between. CDR3 region: CAWSPRRNEQFF. The CDR3 DNA follows: TGTGCCTGGAGCCCCCGTCGGAATGAGCAGTTCTTC.

The chain is built from TRBV5-4 and TRBJ2-5, with TRBD1 as a possible D gene (6 bases). Germline V CDR1 and CDR2: SGHNT, YYREEE (reference sequence). With 3 bases removed from V and 3 bases from J, the gap between germline ends came to 12 bases. The CDR3 loop spans 14 amino acids. Here the CDR3 reads CASSSRDTKETQYF. CDR3 DNA sequence: TGTGCCAGCAGCTCTAGGGACACTAAAGAGACCCAGTACTTC. Complete variable domain (other parts from reference TRBV5-4 and TRBJ2-5): ETGVTQSPTHLIKTRGQQVTLRCSSQSGHNTVSWYQQALGQGPQFIFQYYREEENGRGNFPPRFSGLQFPNYSSELNVNALELDDSALYLCASSSRDTKETQYFGPGTRLLVL.

In this sample, this clonotype turned up many times. The CDR3 coding sequence is TGTGCCAGCAGTGCCTTCGGGACTGCCCTTTACGAGCAGTACTTC. Its protein is CASSAFGTALYEQYF. The chain uses TRBV27 and TRBJ2-7; TRBD2 is a possible D gene (6 bases). The length of the CDR3 is 15 residues. The V and J ends lost 5 bases and 4 bases respectively, with 18 bases between them. Germline CDR1 MNHEY, CDR2 SMNVEV (reference sequence).

The rearrangement uses TRBV2 and TRBJ2-1; TRBD2 is a possible D gene (5 bases). CDR1 is SNHLY and CDR2 is FYNNEI in the germline V gene. With 9 bases removed from V and 3 bases from J, the gap between germline ends came to 15 bases. CDR3 length: 14 residues. This CDR3 reads CASSPGTFYNEQFF. The CDR3 coding sequence is TGTGCCAGTTCCCCGGGAACCTTCTACAATGAGCAGTTCTTC.

This clonotype was seen ten or more times. The chain couples TRBV2 to TRBJ2-3; the match to TRBD2 covers 9 bases. Germline V gives CDR1 SNHLY, CDR2 FYNNEI. CDR3 length: 16 amino acids. Trimming took 6 bases from V and 6 from J; bases not matched to a gene: 13. The CDR3 DNA reads as TGTGCCAGCAGGAATAGCGGGAGAGGTTTTACGGATACGCAGTATTTT. Amino acid sequence: CASRNSGRGFTDTQYF.

V usage is TRBV6-2 or TRBV6-3 and J usage is TRBJ2-7, with a weak D call TRBD1 (6 bases). Trimming stripped 6 bases from V and 0 bases from J, with 15 bases between. Looked up from germline, CDR1 is MNHEY and CDR2 is SVGEGT. This CDR3 comprises 15 residues. In nucleotides, the CDR3 is TGTGCCAGCAGCCCCGACAGGTTATACTCCTACGAGCAGTACTTC. Encoded protein: CASSPDRLYSYEQYF.

The chain recombines TRBV20-1 with TRBJ2-6; D remains ambiguous. The germline V gene encodes CDR1 DFQATT and CDR2 SNEGSKA (reference sequence). V lost 0 bases and J lost 0, with 12 bases in between. The CDR3 has 17 amino acids. CDR3 in DNA: TGCAGTGCTAGAGACTCGAATAGGGCCTCTGGGGCCAACGTCCTGACTTTC. Translating gives CSARDSNRASGANVLTF.

This clonotype has just a few counts. A single base separates this from a much larger clone, so it may be a read error. This chain connects TRBV7-2 to TRBJ2-7; 10 bases match TRBD2. The J segment lost 7 bases and the V segment lost 5 bases, leaving 8 bases of the junction unmatched. The CDR3 is made up of 14 amino acids. In germline, CDR1 is SGHTA, CDR2 FQGNSA. The CDR3 loop reads CASSPTSGRREQYF. The CDR3, as DNA: TGTGCCAGCAGCCCGACTAGCGGGCGACGGGAGCAGTACTTC.

The chain carries TRBV19 and TRBJ2-3, with a tentative D call TRBD2 (5 bases). Germline-derived CDR1 and CDR2 are LNHDA and SQIVND (reference sequence). The CDR3 has 15 amino acids. The V gene lost 5 bases and the J gene lost 0 bases, with 12 bases spanning the gap. The CDR3: CASSARRSSTDTQYF. The CDR3 DNA reads TGTGCCAGTAGTGCACGGAGGTCTAGCACAGATACGCAGTATTTT.

The CDR3 DNA follows: TGTGCCAGCAGCGTAGAGGGACAGGGGCCAGTAGAGCAGTACTTC. Protein: CASSVEGQGPVEQYF. The chain couples TRBV9 to TRBJ2-7; TRBD1 matches at 10 bases. This CDR3 is 15 amino acids long. Trimming took 0 bases from V and 7 from J; bases not matched to a gene: 7. Germline values: CDR1 SGDLS, CDR2 YYNGEE.

This clonotype was recorded at least ten times. This rearrangement joins TRBV7-2 to TRBJ2-3, with TRBD1 identical over 8 bases. J was trimmed by 1 base and V by 0 bases; bases with no gene match: 6. Germline CDR1 SGHTA, CDR2 FQGNSA. The CDR3 totals 17 residues. CDR3 in DNA: TGTGCCAGCAGCTTAGCTATTAGGGGACAGGGCACAGATACGCAGTATTTT. Amino acid sequence: CASSLAIRGQGTDTQYF.

This clonotype was observed a handful of times. The rearrangement uses TRBV27 and TRBJ2-5; TRBD1 is a possible D gene (5 bases). CDR1 is MNHEY and CDR2 is SMNVEV in the germline V gene (reference sequence). The CDR3 runs 15 residues. V was cut by 5 bases and J by 2 bases, with 15 bases left in between. The CDR3 reads CASSPDATEQETQYF. CDR3 DNA sequence: TGTGCCAGCAGTCCCGACGCGACAGAGCAAGAGACCCAGTACTTC.

The rearrangement joins TRBV9 to TRBJ2-7; D is possibly TRBD1 (6 bases). Germline V gives CDR1 SGDLS, CDR2 YYNGEE. V was clipped by 0 bases and J by 7 bases, with 17 bases between them. The CDR3 totals 15 residues. The DNA of the CDR3 is TGTGCCAGCAGCGTAGTACCAGGGGCCTTGGGTGAGCAGTACTTC. The encoded protein is CASSVVPGALGEQYF.

The chain joins TRBV3-1 to TRBJ2-2; 7 bases are a match to TRBD2. Germline V lookup: CDR1 LGHDT, CDR2 YNNKEL (reference sequence). The length of the CDR3 is 16 residues. Trimming took 6 bases from V and 2 from J; bases not matched to a gene: 9. For the CDR3, the DNA is TGTGCCAGCAGTCCTACGGGCGGGAGCAACACCGGGGAGCTGTTTTTT. As protein: CASSPTGGSNTGELFF.

This clonotype appeared many times. J is TRBJ2-7 and V is TRBV7-9; a weak D match, TRBD1 (5 bases). CDR3 length: 13 residues. CDR1 and CDR2 (germline): SEHNR, FQNEAQ (reference sequence). V lost 1 base to trimming and J lost 5 bases, with 9 bases between them. This CDR3 reads CASSLGGQNEQYF. For the CDR3, the DNA is TGTGCCAGCAGCTTAGGGGGCCAGAACGAGCAGTACTTC.

The rearrangement uses TRBV4-3 and TRBJ1-1; D uncertain. This CDR3 has 14 amino acids. Looked up from germline, CDR1 is LGHNA and CDR2 is YSLEER. Trimming took 0 bases from V and 6 from J, leaving 11 bases between them. The CDR3 region has the DNA TGCGCCAGCAGCCAAGAGCTGGGTATGGCTGAAGCTTTCTTT. Protein: CASSQELGMAEAFF.

This chain uses TRBV27 with TRBJ2-7, with D perhaps matching TRBD1 (6 bases). Germline CDR1 is MNHEY and CDR2 is SMNVEV (reference sequence). The CDR3 totals 14 residues. Trimming took 6 bases from V and 7 from J, leaving 19 bases between them. The CDR3 reads CASRQRGHRKEQYF. DNA for the CDR3: TGTGCCAGCAGACAACGGGGACATCGGAAAGAGCAGTACTTC.

This clonotype was detected ten times or more. The chain carries TRBV30 and TRBJ2-1, with TRBD2 identical over 12 bases. Trimming at V came to 3 bases and at J to 6 bases, leaving 6 bases not matched to a gene. Germline CDR1 reads GTSNPN; CDR2 reads SVGIG (reference sequence). This CDR3 has 15 residues. CDR3: CAWRPTSGSPNEQFF. In DNA form, the CDR3 reads TGTGCCTGGAGGCCGACTAGCGGGAGCCCCAATGAGCAGTTCTTC.

This clonotype was seen more than once but under ten times. The chain uses TRBV25-1 and TRBJ1-2; D remains ambiguous. Germline V gives CDR1 MGHDK, CDR2 SYGVNS. The CDR3 spans 16 residues. With 1 base removed from V and 0 bases from J, the gap between germline ends came to 12 bases. The CDR3 reads CASSESASPTNYGYTF. The CDR3 region has the DNA TGTGCCAGCAGTGAATCCGCCAGCCCAACTAACTATGGCTACACCTTC.

The table lists this clonotype with a few counts. V and J are TRBV7-8 and TRBJ2-7, with D perhaps matching TRBD2 (6 bases). Per germline, CDR1 SGHVS and CDR2 FQNEAQ. The CDR3 runs 15 residues. Trimming shortened V by 2 bases and J by 5 bases, and 16 bases separated the two germline ends. The CDR3 sequence: CASSLSRGRLDEQYF. CDR3 DNA: TGTGCCAGCAGCTTATCGCGGGGCCGGTTGGACGAGCAGTACTTC.

V gene TRBV3-1 combines with J gene TRBJ2-1; 10 positions match TRBD2. Germline V gene sequence: CDR1 LGHDT, CDR2 YNNKEL (reference sequence). Unmatched junction bases numbered 10, after V lost 0 bases and J lost 8 bases. This CDR3 is built from 17 residues. CDR3 in DNA: TGTGCCAGCAGCCAAGACCCCGGACTAGCGGAGGGAGATGAGCAGTTCTTC. Translating it yields CASSQDPGLAEGDEQFF.

At least ten counts were recorded for this clonotype. This sequence joins TRBV20-1 and TRBJ2-3; D ambiguous. CDR3 length: 14 amino acids. Germline V CDR1 and CDR2: DFQATT, SNEGSKA (reference sequence). Trimming cost V 4 bases and J 0 bases, with 11 bases left between them. CDR3 region: CSANAERSTDTQYF. For the CDR3, the DNA is TGCAGTGCTAACGCCGAGAGGAGCACAGATACGCAGTATTTT.

The rearrangement uses TRBV20-1 and TRBJ1-4; 8 positions agree with TRBD1. CDR3 length: 13 amino acids. Germline CDR1 reads DFQATT; CDR2 reads SNEGSKA (reference sequence). The ends lost 3 bases at V and 5 bases at J; junction bases unmatched: 2. The CDR3 is CSARTGENEKLFF. The CDR3 DNA sequence: TGCAGTGCTAGGACAGGGGAGAATGAAAAACTGTTTTTT.

This chain links TRBV10-2 with TRBJ2-1, with D maybe TRBD2 (5 bases). The CDR3 is 15 residues long. Germline CDR1 and CDR2: WSHSY and SAAADI. V was clipped by 6 bases and J by 7 bases, with 19 bases between them. CDR3: CASRADWNGVNEQFF. The DNA for the CDR3 is TGCGCCAGCAGAGCGGACTGGAACGGTGTTAATGAGCAGTTCTTC.

There are a few counts of this clonotype. The DNA of the CDR3 is TGTGCCAGCAGCTTAGCGGTGGGGATCACAGATACGCAGTATTTT. This codes for CASSLAVGITDTQYF. This chain connects TRBV5-5 to TRBJ2-3, with D tentatively TRBD2 (5 bases). In germline, CDR1 is SGHKS, CDR2 YYEKEE (reference sequence). Trimming stripped 2 bases from V and 2 bases from J, with 12 bases between. CDR3 length: 15 amino acids.

This clonotype appeared a few times. The J gene is TRBJ2-1, the V gene TRBV24-1; 9 nucleotides agree with TRBD1. Germline-derived CDR1 and CDR2 are KGHDR and SFDVKD. The CDR3 consists of 15 residues. V trimming: 4 bases; J trimming: 2 bases; junction bases outside the gene matches: 2. CDR3 region: CATSDWTGAYNEQFF. Here the CDR3 DNA reads TGTGCCACCAGTGACTGGACAGGGGCCTACAATGAGCAGTTCTTC.

This clonotype was observed at least ten times. The chain links TRBV12-3 or TRBV12-4 to TRBJ2-4; D uncertain. Deletions cut 1 base from V and 0 bases from J, with 7 bases between. There are 15 residues in the CDR3. CDR3 sequence (DNA): TGTGCCAGCAGTTTAGTGGCAGCAGCCAAAAACATTCAGTACTTC. The encoded protein is CASSLVAAAKNIQYF.

This clonotype was observed a handful of times. V gene TRBV29-1 combines with J gene TRBJ1-2; D not resolved. The germline V gene encodes CDR1 SQVTM and CDR2 ANQGSEA. V lost 4 bases and J lost 4, with 10 bases in between. The CDR3 length is 12 residues. CDR3 sequence (DNA): TGCAGCGTTGGACGGACCTTCTATGGCTACACCTTC. Residues: CSVGRTFYGYTF. The whole variable domain, filled in from reference TRBV29-1 and TRBJ1-2, reads SAVISQKPSRDICQRGTSLTIQCQVDSQVTMMFWYRQQPGQSLTLIATANQGSEATYESGFVIDKFPISRPNLTFSTLTVSNMSPEDSSIYLCSVGRTFYGYTFGSGTRLTVV.

This clonotype was observed a few times. Lacking the conserved final phenylalanine or tryptophan, this CDR3 likely reflects a read error. This chain connects TRBV2 to TRBJ2-5, with 12 bases fitting TRBD2. CDR1 is SNHLY and CDR2 is FYNNEI in the germline V gene. With V trimmed by 7 bases and J by 0 bases, 15 bases remained unmatched. There are 19 residues in the CDR3. This CDR3 is CASTPLGIGLAGNQETQYS. The CDR3 region has the DNA TGTGCCAGCACCCCCCTTGGGATAGGACTAGCGGGAAACCAAGAGACCCAGTACTCC.